A selection of T cell receptor beta chains follows, all from one sample in a study of blood T cell repertoires in COVID-19. TCRdb's copy holds only in-frame clones and misses some; the assay was immunoSEQ multiplex PCR. Among about 230,000 clones, roughly 80% were seen once, and the ten largest hold 7.9%. The material sequenced was peripheral blood. These receptors came from a woman older than 75 with acute or convalescent COVID-19. Each CDR3 is given with its conserved first and last residue. The D gene is left open where the match is weak. Clone size is given for some rows only: seen once, a few or many times, or a class if the clone is expanded.

>NA|TRBJ2-1|TRBV12-3/TRBV12-4|NA
TGTGCCAGCAGCCGGAGCCCACAGGGGCAGTTCTTC
CASSRSPQGQFF
>TRBD2|TRBJ2-3|TRBV28|NA
TGTGCCAGCAGTTCCCCCGGGACTAACACAGATACGCAGTATTTT
CASSSPGTNTDTQYF
>NA|TRBJ2-2|TRBV6-4|NA
TGTGCCAGCACGGTTGCTTCGAACACCGGGGAGCTGTTTTTT
CASTVASNTGELFF
>TRBD2|TRBJ2-4|TRBV10-3|NA
TGTGCCATCAGCTCACTAGCGGGAGAGGGGGAAGGCATTCAGTACTTC
CAISSLAGEGEGIQYF
>TRBD1|TRBJ1-4|TRBV7-9|NA
TGTGCCAGCAGCGGTCGGGACAGCATACCTAATGAAAAACTGTTTTTT
CASSGRDSIPNEKLFF
>TRBD1|TRBJ2-2|TRBV3-1/TRBV3-2|NA
TGTGCCAGCAGCCAGGGCACCGGGACAGCGAACACCGGGGAGCTGTTTTTT
CASSQGTGTANTGELFF
>NA|TRBJ2-1|TRBV19|NA
TGTGCCAGTAAGTTAGTGACTGACGATGAGCAGTTCTTC
CASKLVTDDEQFF
>NA|TRBJ2-4|TRBV19|NA
TGTGCCAGCTCCCAGAGCGGGCTAGGAGCCAAAAACATTCAGTACTTC
CASSQSGLGAKNIQYF
>NA|TRBJ1-1|TRBV19|NA
TGTGCCAGTAGTAGAGCAAGACAGAAGAACACTGAAGCTTTCTTT
CASSRARQKNTEAFF
>NA|TRBJ1-2|TRBV6-5|NA
TGTGCCAGCAGCCTGACAGGCATGCGAGGCTACACCTTC
CASSLTGMRGYTF
>TRBD1|TRBJ2-1|TRBV19|NA
TGTGCCAGTAGTATCACAGGGGTCGTAGCTGGGGGGCAGTTCTTC
CASSITGVVAGGQFF
>TRBD1|TRBJ1-3|TRBV9|NA
TGTGCCAGCAGCGTCGCCGGGACAGGGAGGGAAACCATATATTTT
CASSVAGTGRETIYF
>TRBD1|TRBJ1-6|TRBV4-1|NA
TGCGCCAGCAAGACAGGGTCAAACTCCTATAATTCACCCCTCCACTTT
CASKTGSNSYNSPLHF
>TRBD2|TRBJ2-3|TRBV25-1|once
TGTGCCAGCAGTGAGGCGGGGGGGCCACCAGATACGCAGTATTTT
CASSEAGGPPDTQYF
>TRBD2|TRBJ2-1|TRBV7-3|few
TGTGCCAGCAGCTTCTCCAGGGCGGGAGGGTACAATGAGCAGTTCTTC
CASSFSRAGGYNEQFF
>NA|TRBJ1-3|TRBV30|once
TGTGCCTGGAGTGATCAGGGCACCTACTCTGGAAACACCATATATTTT
CAWSDQGTYSGNTIYF
>TRBD2|TRBJ2-7|TRBV7-9|NA
TGTGCCAGCACCCCGACTAGCGTATCCTACGAGCAGTACTTC
CASTPTSVSYEQYF
>NA|TRBJ1-5|TRBV5-4|many
TGTGCCAGCAGCTTGGGGGGGGGAGGCAGCATGCGTAGCAATCAGCCCCAGCATTTT
CASSLGGGGSMRSNQPQHF
>NA|TRBJ1-4|TRBV5-1|few
TGCGCCAGCAGTTATACAGGGATGGGCGAAAAACTGTTTTTT
CASSYTGMGEKLFF
>TRBD2|TRBJ2-7|TRBV5-5|once
TGTGCCAGCATCAAGCGGGCTAGCGGGGGGCAAAGCTCCTACGAGCAGTACTTC
CASIKRASGGQSSYEQYF
>TRBD2|TRBJ2-1|TRBV19|NA
TGTGCCAGTAGTTCCCCGCGGCTAGCGGGAGTGTCCTACAATGAGCAGTTCTTC
CASSSPRLAGVSYNEQFF
>NA|TRBJ2-3|TRBV3-1/TRBV3-2|NA
TGTGCCAGCAGCCCAGGCGAGGGGGGGGCAGATACGCAGTATTTT
CASSPGEGGADTQYF
>TRBD1|TRBJ1-3|TRBV7-2|few
TGTGCCAGCAGCCCGCAGGGGGCAGGAAACACCATATATTTT
CASSPQGAGNTIYF
>TRBD2|TRBJ2-1|TRBV7-3|NA
TGTGCCAGCAGCTCGGAACTAGCGGGAGGGCTGGGGAATGAGCAGTTCTTC
CASSSELAGGLGNEQFF
>TRBD1|TRBJ2-1|TRBV2|once
TGTGCCACCAAGACAGGGGAATACAATGAGCAGTTCTTC
CATKTGEYNEQFF
>NA|TRBJ2-3|TRBV30|NA
TGTGCCTGGACCGGGAGTGGGGATACGCAGTATTTT
CAWTGSGDTQYF
>TRBD1|TRBJ1-2|TRBV30|NA
TGTGCCTGGAGTGTCGACAGGGCCCTTGGCTATGGCTACACCTTC
CAWSVDRALGYGYTF
>NA|TRBJ1-2|TRBV6-5|NA
TGTGCCAGCAGTAAACTGGGGGAGGCTGTCTATGGCTACACCTTC
CASSKLGEAVYGYTF
>TRBD1|TRBJ1-2|TRBV12-3/TRBV12-4|NA
TGTGCCAGCAGGATCAGGGGGGACTATGGCTACACCTTC
CASRIRGDYGYTF
>TRBD2|TRBJ2-1|TRBV10-1|NA
TGCGCCAGCAGCTGGGGGGGTGGGGATGAGCAGTTCTTC
CASSWGGGDEQFF
>NA|TRBJ1-5|TRBV4-1|NA
TGCGCCAGCAGCCAGATCGAGACAGCCAACCAGCCCCAGCATTTT
CASSQIETANQPQHF
>NA|TRBJ2-5|TRBV5-4|NA
TGTGCCAGCAGCGTATCTTTTCGGGAGACCCAGTACTTC
CASSVSFRETQYF
>TRBD2|TRBJ2-7|TRBV2|NA
TGTGCCAGTCGACTAGCGAATATTGACGAGCAGTACTTC
CASRLANIDEQYF
>NA|TRBJ2-7|TRBV19|NA
TGTGCCAGTAGTGCACGATGGGGGCCTCGCTCCTACGAGCAGTACTTC
CASSARWGPRSYEQYF
>NA|TRBJ1-3|TRBV5-6|NA
TGTGCCAGCAGTCCATCCTACGGCAAGGGGGTAGGAAACACCATATATTTT
CASSPSYGKGVGNTIYF
>NA|TRBJ2-1|TRBV19|NA
TGTGCCAGTAGTATGCAGGGGACCCTAGGCCCCTACAATGAGCAGTTCTTC
CASSMQGTLGPYNEQFF
>TRBD2|TRBJ2-3|TRBV18|NA
TGTGCCAGCTCCATGACTAGCGGCACAGATACGCAGTATTTT
CASSMTSGTDTQYF
>NA|TRBJ2-1|TRBV25-1|NA
TGTGCCAGCAGTGAATTCGGCGGCAATGAGCAGTTCTTC
CASSEFGGNEQFF
>NA|TRBJ1-5|TRBV29-1|NA
TGCAGCGTGGTGGGTCAGGGCGATCAGCCCCAGCATTTT
CSVVGQGDQPQHF
>TRBD2|TRBJ2-2|TRBV5-5|NA
TGTGCCAGCAAATGGGGGGGGGACCCGAACACCGGGGAGCTGTTTTTT
CASKWGGDPNTGELFF
>NA|TRBJ2-1|TRBV18|NA
TGTGCCAGCTCAACTAAGGGGAATCAGTTCTTC
CASSTKGNQFF
>TRBD2|TRBJ2-1|TRBV5-5|NA
TGTGCCAGCAGCTTGCTGGCGGGCGGGAGGTCCGATCGTTATAATGAGCAGTTCTTC
CASSLLAGGRSDRYNEQFF
>TRBD1|TRBJ2-5|TRBV30|NA
TGTGCCTGGGAGACAGGGGGTGGAGAGACCCAGTACTTC
CAWETGGGETQYF